The 12 T cell receptor beta chains reported below all come from one sample, sequenced in a study of vaccination and CD4 T cells after COVID-19. Sequencing of the DNA from cultured CD4+ T cells was carried out with the Oncomine TCR Beta short-read assay. The template was genomic DNA from cultured CD4+ T cells. TCRdb ran MiXCR on the PCR reads and lists one entry per CDR3 protein. The table includes 9,500 to 14,000 distinct CDR3 sequences, 40% detected once. Treatment specified: roughly 10-day PBMC culture with coronavirus spike peptide pools or control peptides (ViraFEST assay). Ahead of the COVID-19 pandemic (2011-2018), the CD4+ T cells of the unexposed donor were collected. The antigens these receptors bind are not known. Sequencing input: CD4+ T cells from blood, cultured in vitro. Receptor source: a human donor in good health.

This clonotype has only a few counts. The J gene is TRBJ2-7, the V gene TRBV10-3, with 11 positions matching TRBD1. Germline-derived CDR1 and CDR2 are ENHRY and SYGVKD. CDR3 size: 16 residues. V gave up 6 bases and J gave up 0 bases; unmatched junction bases: 7. The CDR3 here is CAIRDRGQGVSYEQYF. In DNA, the CDR3 is TGTGCCATCAGGGACAGGGGGCAGGGGGTCTCCTACGAGCAGTACTTC.

The rearrangement uses TRBV6-5 and TRBJ1-5, with a weak D call TRBD1 (5 bases). V shed 0 bases and J shed 6 bases, with 9 bases lying between them. The germline V gene encodes CDR1 MNHEY and CDR2 SVGAGI. This CDR3 spans 14 amino acids. CDR3 bases: TGTGCCAGCAGTTACTCGGGGGACGGTCAGCCCCAGCATTTT. It is translated as CASSYSGDGQPQHF.

To note about this clonotype: The germline gene is not matched at one end of the junction; a read error may be the cause. The chain uses TRBV27 and TRBJ2-7, with 8 bases identical to TRBD1. There are 15 residues in the CDR3. CDR1 MNHEY and CDR2 SMNVEV come from the germline V gene (reference sequence). The CDR3 is CASSLRGDRGYELYF. In DNA, the CDR3 is TGTGCCAGCAGTTTAAGGGGTGACAGGGGCTACGAGCTGTACTTC.

This chain connects TRBV4-3 to TRBJ1-1; D is undetermined. The germline V and J ends were trimmed by 0 bases and 3 bases, with 5 bases remaining between them. Germline CDR1 is LGHNA and CDR2 is YSLEER. CDR3 length equals 13 residues. CDR3 loop: CASSQDSYTEAFF. DNA for the CDR3: TGCGCCAGCAGCCAAGACAGTTACACTGAAGCTTTCTTT.

This clonotype was seen a few times. This chain links TRBV11-3 with TRBJ1-1; no reliable D call. V gave up 6 bases and J gave up 3 bases, with 14 bases separating them. The CDR3 spans 14 residues. Germline V gene lookup returns CDR1 SGHNT and CDR2 YENEEA. CDR3 amino acids: CASSQAARYTEAFF. CDR3 nucleotide sequence: TGTGCCAGCAGTCAAGCCGCCAGGTACACTGAAGCTTTCTTT.

The table lists this clonotype with a few counts. The chain is built from TRBV7-2 and TRBJ2-3; the D is unclear. Germline V CDR1 and CDR2: SGHTA, FQGNSA. The V end lost 4 bases, the J end lost 5 bases, and 4 bases lay between the germline ends. The CDR3 runs 11 residues. The CDR3: CASSYGDTQYF. The CDR3 DNA reads TGTGCCAGCAGCTATGGAGATACGCAGTATTTT.

The chain employs TRBV15 and TRBJ2-1; D is unclear. Trimming pared 8 bases from V and 5 bases from J, leaving 16 bases between. The CDR3 runs to 14 residues. Germline lookup yields CDR1 LNHNV and CDR2 YYDKDF (reference sequence). In DNA form, the CDR3 reads TGTGCCACCCGCCCGGGCGCCTATGACAATGAGCAGTTCTTC. This translates into CATRPGAYDNEQFF.

This clonotype appeared once. In nucleotides, the CDR3 is TGTGCCAGCAGCGCCAGACCTGGAGGTGATGAGCAGTTCTTC. Translating it yields CASSARPGGDEQFF. This chain connects TRBV9 to TRBJ2-1; the D gene is possibly TRBD2 (5 bases). Trimming cost V 3 bases and J 8 bases, with 15 bases left between them. Germline V CDR1 and CDR2: SGDLS, YYNGEE. The CDR3 spans 14 residues.

By its share, this clonotype is medium-sized. This sequence joins TRBV20-1 and TRBJ2-1; either TRBD1 or TRBD2 may supply D (6 bases each). Germline assignment: CDR1 DFQATT and CDR2 SNEGSKA (reference sequence). CDR3 length equals 11 residues. V was shortened by 6 bases and J by 8 bases, with 11 bases between the two germline ends. In nucleotides, the CDR3 is TGCAGTGCCGAGGGGGGCGATGAGCAGTTCTTC. Translated: CSAEGGDEQFF.

The table lists this clonotype with a few counts. The chain links TRBV11-2 to TRBJ1-5, with 8 bases lining up with TRBD1. The germline CDR1 and CDR2 sequences are SGHAT and FQNNGV. The CDR3 runs to 16 residues. The trim removed 5 bases at V and 4 bases at J, leaving 10 bases unmatched. CDR3 sequence reads: CASSPGQGSRNQPQHF. The CDR3 DNA reads TGTGCCAGCAGCCCCGGACAGGGATCACGAAATCAGCCCCAGCATTTT.

The genes are TRBV19 and TRBJ2-5, with D possibly being TRBD1 or TRBD2 (5 bases each). This CDR3 has 16 residues. Germline CDR1 and CDR2: LNHDA and SQIVND (reference sequence). V lost 5 bases to trimming and J lost 5 bases, with 21 bases between them. The DNA for the CDR3 is TGTGCCAGTAGTCGGGTACCGGGACCCTGGGGGGAGACCCAGTACTTC. Protein: CASSRVPGPWGETQYF.

This clonotype ranks as large. The gene calls are TRBV12-3 or TRBV12-4 and TRBJ2-5; D remains ambiguous. CDR3 length equals 11 residues. V was clipped by 4 bases and J by 5 bases, with 5 bases between them. The CDR3 region has the DNA TGTGCCAGCAGTTCCGGGGAGACCCAGTACTTC. Encoded protein: CASSSGETQYF.